This T cell receptor (beta chain) appears in the sequencing data of a study of early T cells in non-severe SARS-CoV-2 infection. Per germline, CDR1 SGHAT and CDR2 FQNNGV. The CDR3 loop spans 17 amino acids. V lost 6 bases, J lost 3 bases, and 24 bases lay in between. This clonotype was observed a handful of times. TCRdb called the 5' RACE reads again in MiXCR, with one record for every CDR3 protein. The sample carries 55,000 to 65,000 distinct CDR3 sequences, approximately 15% recorded once. Source: whole blood, taken at baseline. The chain links TRBV11-2 to TRBJ2-7; D not resolved. This TCR derives from an adult who was a healthcare worker with PCR-confirmed SARS-CoV-2 infection or an uninfected control (not recorded which). This CDR3 reads CASSYSSSDLNLYEQYF. The DNA of the CDR3 is TGTGCCAGCAGTTACTCCTCGTCCGACTTAAACCTCTACGAGCAGTACTTC. Combining the CDR3 with reference TRBV11-2 and TRBJ2-7 gives the whole variable domain EAGVAQSPRYKIIEKRQSVAFWCNPISGHATLYWYQQILGQGPKLLIQFQNNGVVDDSQLPKDRFSAERLKGVDSTLKIQPAKLEDSAVYLCASSYSSSDLNLYEQYFGPGTRLTVT.